The text below deals with one TCR beta chain. The data originate from a study of blood T cells in healthy people across ages. Through a sample-barcoded 5' primer and a J-beta primer mix, a second PCR was run for roughly 7 to 12 cycles. TCRdb reprocessed the 5' RACE reads via MiXCR and lists one record per CDR3 protein. The profile shows hundreds of thousands of distinct CDR3 sequences, 22% of them singletons. The V gene lost 4 bases and the J gene lost 5 bases, with 14 bases spanning the gap. Germline CDR1 KGHDR, CDR2 SFDVKD. The CDR3 covers 15 residues. The receptor comes from a man between 65 and 85 years old in good health. This rearrangement joins TRBV24-1 to TRBJ2-1, with D possibly TRBD1 on 6 matching bases. The sequencing sample was made of blood. The chain's CDR3 is CATSDRQVPHNEQFF. The CDR3 DNA reads as TGTGCCACCAGTGACCGACAGGTCCCTCACAATGAGCAGTTCTTC.